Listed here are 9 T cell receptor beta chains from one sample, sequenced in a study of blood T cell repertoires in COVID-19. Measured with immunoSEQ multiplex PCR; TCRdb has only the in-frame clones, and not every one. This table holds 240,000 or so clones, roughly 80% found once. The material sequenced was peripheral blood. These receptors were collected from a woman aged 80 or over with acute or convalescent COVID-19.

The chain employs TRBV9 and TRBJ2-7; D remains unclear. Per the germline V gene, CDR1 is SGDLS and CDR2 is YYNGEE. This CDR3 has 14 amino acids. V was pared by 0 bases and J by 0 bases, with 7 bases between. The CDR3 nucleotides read TGTGCCAGCAGCGTAGCCGACATCTCCTACGAGCAGTACTTC. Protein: CASSVADISYEQYF.

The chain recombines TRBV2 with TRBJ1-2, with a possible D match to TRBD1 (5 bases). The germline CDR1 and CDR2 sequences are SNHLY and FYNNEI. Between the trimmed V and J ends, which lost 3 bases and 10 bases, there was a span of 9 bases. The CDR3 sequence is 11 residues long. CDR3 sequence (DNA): TGTGCCAGCAGTGAGGGGGGACCCTACACCTTC. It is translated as CASSEGGPYTF.

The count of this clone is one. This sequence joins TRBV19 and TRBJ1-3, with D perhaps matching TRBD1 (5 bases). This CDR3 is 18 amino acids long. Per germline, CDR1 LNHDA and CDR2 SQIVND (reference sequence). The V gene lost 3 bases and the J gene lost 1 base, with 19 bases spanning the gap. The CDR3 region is CASSIGTLFDSSGNTIYF. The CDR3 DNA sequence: TGTGCCAGTAGTATCGGGACTTTATTCGACAGTTCTGGAAACACCATATATTTT. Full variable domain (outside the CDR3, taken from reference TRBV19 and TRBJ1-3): DGGITQSPKYLFRKEGQNVTLSCEQNLNHDAMYWYRQDPGQGLRLIYYSQIVNDFQKGDIAEGYSVSREKKESFPLTVTSAQKNPTAFYLCASSIGTLFDSSGNTIYFGEGSWLTVV.

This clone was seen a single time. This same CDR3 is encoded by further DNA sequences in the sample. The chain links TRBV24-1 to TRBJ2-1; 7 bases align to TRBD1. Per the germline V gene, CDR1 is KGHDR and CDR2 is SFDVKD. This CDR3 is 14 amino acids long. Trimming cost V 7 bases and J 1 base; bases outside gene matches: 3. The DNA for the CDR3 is TGTGCCACCAGCCCAGGGGGATCCTACAATGAGCAGTTCTTC. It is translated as CATSPGGSYNEQFF.

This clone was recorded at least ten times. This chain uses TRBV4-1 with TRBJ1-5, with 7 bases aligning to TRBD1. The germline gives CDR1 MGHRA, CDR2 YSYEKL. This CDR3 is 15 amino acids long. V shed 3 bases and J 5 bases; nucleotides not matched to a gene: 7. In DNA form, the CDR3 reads TGCGCCAGCAGCCAGCAGGGGGTTGGGGATCAGCCCCAGCATTTT. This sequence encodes CASSQQGVGDQPQHF.

The CDR3: CASSERGGIEQFF. The DNA of the CDR3 is TGTGCCAGCAGTGAAAGGGGGGGGATTGAGCAGTTCTTC. This chain uses TRBV25-1 with TRBJ2-1; TRBD2 is a possible D gene (7 bases). CDR1 MGHDK and CDR2 SYGVNS come from the germline V gene. The CDR3 totals 13 residues. V was cut by 2 bases and J by 9 bases, with 11 bases left in between.

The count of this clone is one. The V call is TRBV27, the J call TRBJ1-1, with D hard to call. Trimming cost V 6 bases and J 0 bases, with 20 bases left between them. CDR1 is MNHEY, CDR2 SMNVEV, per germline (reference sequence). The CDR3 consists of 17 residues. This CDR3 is CASSPQSPYPMNTEAFF. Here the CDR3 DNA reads TGTGCCAGCAGCCCGCAGTCCCCGTATCCCATGAACACTGAAGCTTTCTTT.

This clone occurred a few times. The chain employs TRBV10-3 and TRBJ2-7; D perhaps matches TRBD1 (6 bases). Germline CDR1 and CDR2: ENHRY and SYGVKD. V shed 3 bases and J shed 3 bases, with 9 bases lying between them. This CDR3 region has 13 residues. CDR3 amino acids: CAISEGGFYEQYF. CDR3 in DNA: TGTGCCATCAGTGAAGGGGGATTCTACGAGCAGTACTTC.

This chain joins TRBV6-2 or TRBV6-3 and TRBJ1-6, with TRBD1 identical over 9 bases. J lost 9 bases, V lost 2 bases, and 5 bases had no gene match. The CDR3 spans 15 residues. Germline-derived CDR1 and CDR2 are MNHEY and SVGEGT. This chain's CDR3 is CASSYGQDRGSPLHF. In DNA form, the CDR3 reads TGTGCCAGCAGTTACGGTCAGGACAGGGGTTCACCCCTCCACTTT.